A single sample gave rise to the 12 T cell receptor beta chains below, sequenced in a study of blood T cells in healthy people across ages. The authors ran a second PCR of roughly 7 to 11 cycles using a sample-barcoded 5' primer and a J-beta primer mix. Using its own MiXCR run on the 5' RACE reads, TCRdb lists one record per CDR3 protein. The table records almost 1 million distinct CDR3 sequences, 45% to 60% of them present only once. The sample was blood. The receptors come from a woman aged 55-70 years in good health.

This clonotype has just a few counts. This rearrangement joins TRBV20-1 to TRBJ2-1; D might be TRBD1 or TRBD2, each matching 5 bases. Germline CDR1 reads DFQATT; CDR2 reads SNEGSKA (reference sequence). V dropped 5 bases and J dropped 4 bases, with 9 bases sitting between them. The CDR3 is 12 residues long. CDR3 residues: CSAGDGYNEQFF. The DNA for the CDR3 is TGCAGTGCTGGGGACGGTTACAATGAGCAGTTCTTC.

This clonotype was counted between two and nine times. The rearrangement uses TRBV6-6 and TRBJ1-2; D is unclear. Germline CDR1 is MNHNY and CDR2 is SVGAGI (reference sequence). V gave up 7 bases and J gave up 6 bases, with 15 bases separating them. The CDR3 length is 13 residues. CDR3 sequence: CASTPLKGHGYTF. Here the CDR3 DNA reads TGTGCCAGCACCCCACTCAAGGGTCATGGCTACACCTTC.

V usage is TRBV13 and J usage is TRBJ2-5; possible D gene TRBD1, 5 bases. V was clipped by 6 bases and J by 5 bases, with 13 bases between them. Germline CDR1 and CDR2: PRHDT and FYEKMQ (reference sequence). The CDR3 totals 13 residues. CDR3 coding DNA: TGTGCCAGCAGACCCAGGGTTTTGGAGACCCAGTACTTC. This sequence encodes CASRPRVLETQYF.

The chain combines TRBV19 with TRBJ2-3; TRBD2 might be the D (7 bases). In germline, CDR1 is LNHDA, CDR2 SQIVND (reference sequence). Trimming took off 3 bases at V and 6 bases at J, with 22 bases between the two ends. The CDR3 runs 17 residues. CDR3 coding DNA: TGTGCCAGTAGTATCCGAGCGGGACAAGTCCTCCGTGATACGCAGTATTTT. It yields the protein CASSIRAGQVLRDTQYF.

The rearrangement uses TRBV29-1 and TRBJ2-1; no clear D gene. Germline V gene sequence: CDR1 SQVTM, CDR2 ANQGSEA. CDR3 length: 14 amino acids. The V gene lost 4 bases and the J gene lost 7 bases, with 17 bases spanning the gap. For the CDR3, the DNA is TGCAGCGTTGGGCTAACCTTGGCTTATAATGAGCAGTTCTTC. Protein product: CSVGLTLAYNEQFF.

This clonotype has only a few counts. V is TRBV20-1 and J is TRBJ2-5; tentatively, D is TRBD2 (5 bases). The CDR3 spans 17 residues. CDR1 and CDR2 (germline): DFQATT, SNEGSKA (reference sequence). With 3 bases removed from V and 5 bases from J, the gap between germline ends came to 25 bases. CDR3 residues: CSARGGRSGSDRETQYF. DNA of the CDR3: TGCAGTGCTAGGGGCGGACGGAGTGGGAGCGATAGGGAGACCCAGTACTTC.

Remarks on this clonotype: The junction does not match germline at one end; this may be a read error. The CDR3 reads CASNPTGSGANALTF. The DNA for the CDR3 is TGTGCCAGCAACCCCACAGGGTCTGGGGCCAACGCCCTGACTTTC. The rearrangement joins TRBV12-3 or TRBV12-4 to TRBJ2-6, with a weak D call TRBD1 (6 bases). The CDR3 has 15 residues.

This clonotype was counted only a few times. V and J are TRBV4-1 and TRBJ2-5; 10 nucleotides align to TRBD2. V was pared by 3 bases and J by 3 bases, with 7 bases of the junction left unmatched. CDR1 MGHRA and CDR2 YSYEKL come from the germline V gene. The CDR3 sequence is 16 residues long. CDR3 nucleotide sequence: TGCGCCAGCAGCCACCCTGGCGGGACTAGCGAAGAGACCCAGTACTTC. Protein: CASSHPGGTSEETQYF.

This sequence joins TRBV4-2 and TRBJ1-2; TRBD1 might be the D (5 bases). The CDR3 has 13 residues. The V end lost 4 bases, the J end lost 5 bases, and 11 bases lay between the germline ends. Germline V gene data show CDR1 as LGHNA and CDR2 as YNFKEQ. This CDR3 reads CASSRGHDYGYTF. CDR3 coding DNA: TGTGCCAGCAGCCGAGGACACGATTATGGCTACACCTTC.

The chain joins TRBV29-1 to TRBJ2-1, with 7 nucleotides matching TRBD1. This CDR3 region has 14 residues. CDR1 is SQVTM, CDR2 ANQGSEA, per germline. Unmatched junction bases numbered 10, after V lost 6 bases and J lost 5 bases. CDR3 coding DNA: TGCAGCGTGCTAGGGACAGCAGCTAACAATGAGCAGTTCTTC. Its protein product is CSVLGTAANNEQFF.

The chain has TRBV20-1 and TRBJ2-7; D is unresolved. This CDR3 is 15 amino acids long. Per germline, CDR1 DFQATT and CDR2 SNEGSKA (reference sequence). Trimming took 5 bases from V and 0 from J, leaving 17 bases between them. The CDR3 DNA reads as TGCAGTGCTCAGTCCCCCTTAGCTGACTCCTACGAGCAGTACTTC. Protein: CSAQSPLADSYEQYF.

This chain connects TRBV2 to TRBJ2-3; 10 bases match TRBD2. Trimming cost V 9 bases and J 2 bases; bases outside gene matches: 8. Per the germline V gene, CDR1 is SNHLY and CDR2 is FYNNEI. The CDR3 contains 15 residues. The CDR3 loop is CARTGTSADTDTQYF. The DNA for the CDR3 is TGTGCCAGAACGGGGACTAGCGCCGACACAGATACGCAGTATTTT.